This T cell receptor (beta chain) was sequenced in a study of shared clonotypes between healthy human individuals. Genomic DNA for unsorted samples was obtained from about 90 million PBMCs. The germline V gene has CDR1 LGHNA and CDR2 YNFKEQ. The CDR3 spans 14 residues. V was trimmed by 1 base and J by 4 bases, leaving 10 bases between them. Generated by immunoSEQ multiplex PCR, the TCRdb table keeps only in-frame clones and is missing some. The table shows about 490,000 clones, with around 79% occurring only once. Sequencing was carried out using PBMCs. This TCR derives from a woman in her thirties or forties in good health. Some clones in this sample may be carry-over from other donors' samples. The rearrangement joins TRBV4-2 to TRBJ2-5; no clear D gene. This CDR3 is CASSQAGFSETQYF. CDR3 sequence (DNA): TGTGCCAGCAGCCAAGCAGGCTTCTCAGAGACCCAGTACTTC.